This T cell receptor (beta chain) comes out of a study of identical twins (dated by TCRdb to 2016 to 2017). About the investigation overall: To test whether fetal clonotypes persist, this study deep-sequenced TCR alpha and beta repertoires from monozygotic twins, from unrelated adults of various ages, and from cord blood. To rule out contamination, replicate twin experiments were performed at different times with different library preparation protocols. Points the paper makes about the study in general: Out-of-frame TCR alpha sequences shared between twins showed an excess of low generation-probability sequences compared with coincidental sharing between unrelated individuals. Zero-insertion analyses could be partly confounded by invariant T cells such as MAIT and iNKT, though diverse VJ usage argued against such confounding for most clonotypes. Because the same donors could not be followed over many years, the conclusions depended on cross-sectional statistical analysis. Recombination models systematically underestimated out-of-frame TCR alpha sharing in monozygotic twins but agreed with sharing between unrelated individuals. A weaker excess of twin sharing was found in beta out-of-frame sequences because the signal-to-noise ratio was lowered by fewer shared sequences. Abundant cord blood beta clonotypes carried fewer insertions; young adult naive repertoires showed a weaker similar trend, while memory repertoires showed none.

All donors were healthy Caucasians. The twin cohort comprised three pairs of female monozygotic twins, all aged roughly 18 to 30 years. Miltenyi CD45RO+ enrichment and human naive T-cell isolation kits were used to isolate memory (CD45RO+) and naive T cells from PBMC. Library method: 5' RACE. Sequencing took place on an Illumina HiSeq 2000. A universal primer binding site was introduced by template switching, and a unique molecular identifier was present in the final cDNA, enabling accurate counting of TCR cDNA molecules. First-strand cDNA for TCR alpha and beta chains was synthesized from specific primers in the conserved constant-segment region. To control for contamination, every cDNA library was double barcoded, receiving both a SMART-Mk sample barcode and Illumina barcodes. Two successive PCR steps introduced TruSeq adapter sequences along with Illumina sample barcodes. TCR alpha and beta cDNA libraries were sequenced on the Illumina HiSeq platform with custom primers. The study's own analysis went as follows. MiGEC was used to process raw reads and extract unique molecular identifiers, and MiXCR was used to find CDR3 positions. Recombination models were inferred per individual with the repgenHMM and IGoR tools using an EM algorithm. The analysis of shared clonotypes was done with the tcR package in R, with sharing normalized by the product of cloneset sizes. To study raw recombination without the effects of thymic and clonal selection, out-of-frame nonproductive sequences were analyzed. The public reads were run again by TCRdb, first through fastp at Q25 and then through MiXCR, and only productive beta chains were kept. Each CDR3 protein gets just one entry, which takes the most common genes and DNA from the rows behind it. TCRdb's processing, not the study's, gives the V and J calls here. Across this sample there are 200,000 to 250,000 distinct CDR3 sequences, with 9.5% to 15% seen only once. The ten largest clones represent 4% of the sample.

This clonotype was seen a handful of times. The antigen it binds to is not known. The record has no base qualities; no much larger clone is one base away. Relative to germline, V is 5 bases shorter and J is 3 bases shorter, with 11 bases between their ends. Its CDR3 holds 12 amino acids, cysteine through phenylalanine. Just CDR3 DNA is preserved here, 36 bases in frame from base 1. CDR1 and CDR2 were assigned from the germline V gene as SQVTM and ANQGSEA. This sample also belongs to another study, concerning yellow fever vaccine responses in identical twins. The second study reports: According to the authors, in identical twins the way T cells responded to vaccination appeared partly convergent and partly personalized. In the study, vaccine-responding T cell clones were precisely tracked in identical twins.

The receptor was isolated from a woman aged 18-29 years in good health. Source material: memory (CD45RO+) T cells sorted from blood. The sample's cell subset or site label is to be understood as: CD45RO+ enriched T cells. The sequence links TRBV29-1 to TRBJ2-7; the D region is possibly TRBD1 or TRBD2, each matching across 5 bases. The DNA sequence is as follows: TGCAGCGTTCCCGGGGCTGGCTACGAGCAGTACTTC. Its translation is CSVPGAGYEQYF.